This T cell receptor beta chain stems from a study of long-term antiretroviral therapy in people with HIV. For the study at large: A decade or so separates the oldest specimens from the later 2015 immediate-ART recommendation.

The assay, immunoSEQ v3.0, was run at survey level. The repertoire was sequenced with immunoSEQ multiplex PCR; TCRdb's copy has only in-frame clones and lacks some. The sample yields almost 20,000 clones, over 75% seen once. Overall study results and limits: Repertoires with HIV possessed tighter CDR3 length spans than those of controls. Gathering of blood took place between about 2003 and 2017, possibly under older ART regimens.

Note on this clone: Its antigen is undetermined.

Germline lookup yields CDR1 MNHEY and CDR2 SVGAGI. The ends were cut back, 6 bases at V and 8 bases at J, with 19 bases in the middle. The CDR3 sequence is 15 residues long. The rearrangement links TRBV6-5 to TRBJ1-4; D is possibly TRBD1 (6 bases). The material was unsorted PBMCs, obtained roughly 4.2 years before starting antiretroviral therapy. The clonotype comes from a woman aged 25 to 39 with HIV. CDR3 nucleotides: TGTGCCAGCAGCCCTGCGGGGGGGCTTCAGGAAAAACTGTTTTTT. Protein: CASSPAGGLQEKLFF.